The 24 T cell receptor beta chains given below trace back to one sample, sequenced in a study of cytomegalovirus exposure and HLA in healthy donors. 13 Jbeta primers and 60 Vbeta primers were used for the PCR. TCRdb keeps only in-frame clones here, not all; method: immunoSEQ multiplex PCR. The sample consists of about 89,000 clones, approximately 71% of them appearing once. The specimen was PBMCs. The receptors originated from a man between 25 and 39 years old in good health and CMV-seronegative.

The CDR3 here is CASSHRTDVIRKLFF. CDR3 nucleotide sequence: TGTGCCAGCAGCCACAGGACGGACGTAATTCGGAAACTGTTTTTT. This sequence joins TRBV5-6 and TRBJ1-4; tentatively, D is TRBD1 (5 bases). The length of the CDR3 is 15 residues. Germline V gives CDR1 SGHDT, CDR2 YYEEEE. V was clipped by 4 bases and J by 11 bases, with 21 bases between them.

The V call is TRBV25-1, the J call TRBJ1-4; the match to TRBD1 covers 8 bases. Germline CDR1 reads MGHDK; CDR2 reads SYGVNS. The CDR3 is 14 amino acids. With 3 bases clipped from V and 7 bases from J, the junction kept 4 bases outside the gene matches. CDR3 protein: CASSDGQGGEKLFF. DNA of the CDR3: TGTGCCAGCAGTGATGGACAGGGCGGTGAAAAACTGTTTTTT.

The chain combines TRBV6-5 with TRBJ1-4; perhaps TRBD1 as D (5 bases). The V end was cut by 5 bases, the J end by 5 bases, with 9 bases between. Germline CDR1 reads MNHEY; CDR2 reads SVGAGI. The CDR3 is 13 amino acids. The CDR3 nucleotides read TGTGCCAGCAGTCGGGACTCGAATGAAAAACTGTTTTTT. Protein: CASSRDSNEKLFF.

The CDR3 sequence is CASSSLTSGEPGDTQYF. CDR3 sequence (DNA): TGTGCCAGCAGCTCCCTGACTAGCGGGGAGCCAGGGGATACGCAGTATTTT. The chain couples TRBV11-2 to TRBJ2-3, with TRBD2 matching over 11 bases. The CDR3 sequence is 17 residues long. CDR1 and CDR2 from the germline V gene are SGHAT and FQNNGV. The ends lost 4 bases at V and 6 bases at J; junction bases unmatched: 12.

The V gene is TRBV28, the J gene TRBJ2-1; TRBD2 agrees at 13 bases. V lost 8 bases to trimming and J lost 13 bases; unmatched junction nucleotides: 5. This CDR3 spans 12 amino acids. CDR1 and CDR2 from the germline V gene are MDHEN and SYDVKM. The CDR3 DNA reads as TGTGCCAGCTCGGGACTAGCGGGGCGCCAGTTCTTC. It is translated as CASSGLAGRQFF.

V gene TRBV25-1 combines with J gene TRBJ2-6, with TRBD1 matching 7 bases. This CDR3 region has 16 residues. CDR1 MGHDK and CDR2 SYGVNS come from the germline V gene. Trimming removed 5 bases from V and 4 bases from J; junction bases left unmatched: 8. CDR3 loop: CASSSTGSAGANVLTF. CDR3 in DNA: TGTGCCAGCAGTTCGACAGGGTCAGCCGGGGCCAACGTCCTGACTTTC.

The rearrangement links TRBV7-6 to TRBJ2-2; 7 nucleotides match TRBD1. This CDR3 comprises 15 residues. With V trimmed by 0 bases and J by 3 bases, 1 base remained unmatched. Germline CDR1 is SGHVS and CDR2 is FNYEAQ. CDR3 coding DNA: TGTGCCAGCAGCTTAGCGGGACAGTACACCGGGGAGCTGTTTTTT. Protein sequence: CASSLAGQYTGELFF.

The chain employs TRBV7-2 and TRBJ2-7, with a possible D match to TRBD1 (6 bases). This CDR3 is 14 amino acids long. CDR1 SGHTA and CDR2 FQGNSA come from the germline V gene. V lost 5 bases and J 3 bases, leaving 14 bases between the germline ends. CDR3: CASSAKGVDYEQYF. CDR3 in DNA: TGTGCCAGCAGCGCAAAGGGGGTTGACTACGAGCAGTACTTC.

The J gene is TRBJ2-1, the V gene TRBV6-6; D gene unclear. Per the germline V gene, CDR1 is MNHNY and CDR2 is SVGAGI (reference sequence). V was shortened by 7 bases and J by 5 bases, with 12 bases between the two germline ends. This CDR3 region has 13 residues. The DNA of the CDR3 is TGTGCCAGCACCAACGCCCAGAACAATGAGCAGTTCTTC. Translated: CASTNAQNNEQFF.

As DNA, the CDR3 is TGTGCCAGCAGTGAATTCTCGAACACCGGGGAGCTGTTTTTT. This sequence encodes CASSEFSNTGELFF. The gene calls are TRBV2 and TRBJ2-2; D is undetermined. Trimming cost V 2 bases and J 0 bases, with 4 bases left between them. CDR3 size: 14 residues. The germline gives CDR1 SNHLY, CDR2 FYNNEI.

CDR3 amino acids: CASSQLETVNSPLHF. The CDR3 bases are TGCGCCAGCAGCCAGCTGGAGACAGTTAATTCACCCCTCCACTTT. The chain links TRBV4-1 to TRBJ1-6; D possibly corresponds to TRBD1 (5 bases). The CDR3 contains 15 residues. In germline, CDR1 is MGHRA, CDR2 YSYEKL. Trimming stripped 3 bases from V and 6 bases from J, with 12 bases between.

V gene TRBV7-2 combines with J gene TRBJ1-1; no reliable D call. Germline V gene data show CDR1 as SGHTA and CDR2 as FQGNSA. This CDR3 contains 11 residues. Trimming took 2 bases from V and 8 from J, leaving 6 bases between them. CDR3 protein: CASSLSLEAFF. The CDR3 bases are TGTGCCAGCAGCTTAAGTCTAGAAGCTTTCTTT.

The chain employs TRBV6-5 and TRBJ1-6; D is unresolved. The CDR3 spans 15 residues. The V gene lost 0 bases and the J gene lost 2 bases, with 5 bases spanning the gap. Germline values: CDR1 MNHEY, CDR2 SVGAGI. CDR3 region: CASSYSAAYNSPLHF. For the CDR3, the DNA is TGTGCCAGCAGTTACTCGGCAGCCTATAATTCACCCCTCCACTTT.

V is TRBV2 and J is TRBJ1-1; D gene ambiguous. This CDR3 spans 16 amino acids. The V gene lost 6 bases and the J gene lost 0 bases, with 17 bases spanning the gap. Germline CDR1 reads SNHLY; CDR2 reads FYNNEI. DNA of the CDR3: TGTGCCAGCAGGCAGGACTCTTATCCGATGAACACTGAAGCTTTCTTT. Its translation is CASRQDSYPMNTEAFF.

The chain combines TRBV7-8 with TRBJ1-2; TRBD1 matches at 7 bases. Germline V gene data show CDR1 as SGHVS and CDR2 as FQNEAQ. V lost 1 base and J lost 6; bases outside the gene matches: 5. CDR3 length: 14 residues. In nucleotides, the CDR3 is TGTGCCAGCAGCTTAGGGACAGGCCCCGATGGCTACACCTTC. This gives the protein CASSLGTGPDGYTF.

This clone was counted only a few times. The chain combines TRBV30 with TRBJ1-5; D possibly corresponds to TRBD1 (5 bases). The CDR3 contains 13 residues. Trimming removed 0 bases from V and 6 bases from J, with 9 bases in between. From germline, CDR1 is GTSNPN and CDR2 SVGIG (reference sequence). The CDR3 region is CAWSVGEGQPQHF. The CDR3, as DNA: TGTGCCTGGAGTGTAGGGGAAGGTCAGCCCCAGCATTTT. Full variable domain (rest looked up from reference TRBV30 and TRBJ1-5): SQTIHQWPATLVQPVGSPLSLECTVEGTSNPNLYWYRQAAGRGLQLLFYSVGIGQISSEVPQNLSASRPQDRQFILSSKKLLLSDSGFYLCAWSVGEGQPQHFGDGTRLSIL.

Written as DNA, the CDR3 is TGTGCCAGCAGCTGGGGACAGGAGCATGGTCAGCCCCAGCATTTT. Amino acid sequence: CASSWGQEHGQPQHF. The rearrangement uses TRBV5-5 and TRBJ1-5; 8 positions agree with TRBD1. The CDR3 length is 15 residues. CDR1 and CDR2 from the germline V gene are SGHKS and YYEKEE (reference sequence). Unmatched junction bases numbered 8, after V lost 3 bases and J lost 6 bases.

DNA of the CDR3: TGTGCCAGCAGCCCAGCGAGGGACCAAGAGACCCAGTACTTC. Its protein is CASSPARDQETQYF. The rearrangement links TRBV7-9 to TRBJ2-5; possible D gene TRBD2, 5 bases. The CDR3 loop spans 14 amino acids. Germline CDR1 and CDR2: SEHNR and FQNEAQ (reference sequence). Between the trimmed V and J ends, which lost 5 bases and 0 bases, there was a span of 10 bases.

The chain combines TRBV6-1 with TRBJ2-7; D possibly corresponds to TRBD1 (5 bases). This CDR3 region has 15 residues. Germline V lookup: CDR1 MNHNS, CDR2 SASEGT. V shed 3 bases and J shed 0 bases, with 12 bases lying between them. The CDR3 coding sequence is TGTGCCAGCAGTGACCAGGGTGCGATCTCCTACGAGCAGTACTTC. Its protein product is CASSDQGAISYEQYF.

The chain carries TRBV27 and TRBJ2-7; 8 nucleotides agree with TRBD2. Germline loops: CDR1 MNHEY, CDR2 SMNVEV (reference sequence). The CDR3 totals 15 residues. V lost 5 bases to trimming and J lost 2 bases; unmatched junction nucleotides: 8. The chain's CDR3 is CASSPSAGGAYEQYF. Here the CDR3 DNA reads TGTGCCAGCAGTCCGTCGGCGGGGGGAGCCTACGAGCAGTACTTC.

The chain uses TRBV4-3 and TRBJ1-6; D is possibly TRBD1 (6 bases). Trimming shortened V by 1 base and J by 9 bases, and 13 bases separated the two germline ends. Germline assignment: CDR1 LGHNA and CDR2 YSLEER. The CDR3 covers 15 residues. CDR3 in DNA: TGCGCCAGCAGCCAAGGGACAGAACCCCTTTCACCCCTCCACTTT. Its protein product is CASSQGTEPLSPLHF.

This clone showed up just once. V gene TRBV28 combines with J gene TRBJ2-7, with D maybe TRBD2 (6 bases). Deletions cut 3 bases from V and 2 bases from J, with 8 bases between. Germline lookup yields CDR1 MDHEN and CDR2 SYDVKM. The CDR3 is made up of 13 amino acids. The CDR3 sequence: CASSFPGAYEQYF. For the CDR3, the DNA is TGTGCCAGCAGTTTCCCGGGAGCCTACGAGCAGTACTTC.

The rearrangement links TRBV2 to TRBJ2-7, with 8 bases that match TRBD1. This CDR3 has 13 residues. J was trimmed by 2 bases and V by 6 bases; bases with no gene match: 3. CDR1 and CDR2 from the germline V gene are SNHLY and FYNNEI. For the CDR3, the DNA is TGTGCCAGCAGGAAGGACAGGGCCTACGAGCAGTACTTC. It translates to CASRKDRAYEQYF.

The rearrangement uses TRBV7-2 and TRBJ1-2, with TRBD1 as a possible D gene (6 bases). The CDR3 length is 14 residues. CDR1 and CDR2 (germline): SGHTA, FQGNSA. Trimming left V 5 bases short and J 4 bases short, with 14 bases between. CDR3 sequence: CASSEQGQTYGYTF. CDR3 in DNA: TGTGCCAGCAGCGAACAAGGACAGACCTATGGCTACACCTTC.